This T cell receptor (beta chain) came from a study of long-term antiretroviral therapy in people with HIV. Study outcomes and limitations: Post-ART samples showed increased diversity that remained below transplant donor control levels.

A remark on this clone: What it binds is unknown.

The study drew at least one pre-ART and at least two post-ART PBMC samples from every donor. Researchers ran immunoSEQ v3.0 at survey level. Generated by immunoSEQ multiplex PCR, the TCRdb table keeps only in-frame clones and is missing some. The table includes tens of thousands of clones, roughly 82% detected once. Germline lookup yields CDR1 SGHRS and CDR2 YFSETQ. This CDR3 spans 16 amino acids. V lost 4 bases and J lost 4; bases outside the gene matches: 9. The chain recombines TRBV5-1 with TRBJ2-5; 11 bases fit TRBD1. Sequencing used unsorted PBMCs, obtained 1.1 years before starting antiretroviral therapy. The sequence was collected from a woman in her twenties or thirties with HIV. CDR3 region: CASSLGPGTGGETQYF. Written as DNA, the CDR3 is TGCGCCAGCAGCCTGGGGCCGGGGACAGGGGGAGAGACCCAGTACTTC.